This T cell receptor (beta chain) was sequenced in a study of blood T cell repertoires in COVID-19 (dated by TCRdb to the early 2020s). In terms of the full investigation: The collaborator samples originated in the United States, Italy and Spain and spanned the acute and convalescent phases of COVID-19. The material from the prospective study consisted of cDNA or gDNA derived from T cells, B-cell-depleted T cells, or PBMCs. The dataset comprised deeply sampled blood TCRbeta repertoires from subjects exposed to, actively infected with, or recovered from COVID-19. The repertoires were released in a freely available public database intended as a resource for research on the immune response to SARS-CoV-2. The samples were drawn from the first 160 participants of the ongoing ImmuneRACE study and from some 1,300 subjects provided by 6 global collaborators. Sample metadata almost always included a de-identified subject ID, COVID-19 status, age in years and sex. Where available, HLA class I and class II types were obtained from metadata supplied by the sample provider rather than from assay-based typing. Overall study outcomes, separate from this receptor: The amount of clinical and demographic metadata varied by source and participant and was provided uncurated.

The immunoSEQ Assay, a bias-controlled multiplex PCR, was used to amplify TCRbeta CDR3 regions from genomic DNA. The published analysis was carried out like this. Within the assay, amplification of reference gene primers was used to estimate how many nucleated cells each sample contained. Sequence reads were collapsed and filtered to measure the absolute abundance of every unique TCRbeta CDR3 rearrangement. Productive Simpson clonality was computed per sample as the square root of Simpson's diversity index over productive rearrangements. The table was pulled from immuneACCESS by TCRdb, which kept in-frame rearrangements only. Such tables lose some clones; where checked, under half of the loss comes from unresolved V genes, and the rest has no known cause. From that table come the V and J calls and clone size; the DNA was used to work out D and trimming. This sample comprises 200,000 to 250,000 clones, around four fifths of them detected only once. The ten top clones hold 4% to 6% of the sample.

Details on this clone: The antigen it recognizes is unknown. No quality values exist for individual bases; no much larger clone is one base distant.

Another Seattle source contributed samples from volunteer blood donors who had recovered from COVID-19. Whole blood was collected in K2EDTA tubes by collaborating institutions according to the institutions' own protocols. Collaborator samples were shipped for TCRbeta analysis as frozen whole blood, isolated PBMCs, or DNA extracted from either sample type. The germline V gene encodes CDR1 MDHEN and CDR2 SYDVKM. The CDR3 goes from the cysteine to the phenylalanine over 15 residues. Only the CDR3 DNA is retained, 45 bases long and in frame from the first base. The germline V end is reduced by 8 bases and the J end by 4 bases; junction bases left unmatched: 5.

This TCR derives from a woman in her sixties who had recovered from COVID-19. Material: peripheral blood. This sequence uses TRBV28 and TRBJ2-5; 15 bases in the junction line up with TRBD2. The CDR3: CASRTSGGAGETQYF. The nucleotides are TGTGCCAGCCGGACTAGCGGGGGGGCTGGAGAGACCCAGTACTTC.